This entry lists 32 T cell receptor beta chains sequenced from one sample in a study of T cells in Graves' hyperthyroidism and ophthalmopathy. Template material for amplifying TCR beta CDR3 regions consisted of RNA transcripts. A first-round RT-PCR of the TCR CDR3 used the HTBI primer set. TCRdb re-analysed the multiplex PCR reads in MiXCR, keeping a single row per CDR3 protein. Here the sample spans fewer than 650,000 distinct CDR3 sequences, 12% to 15% being singletons. The source material was blood. All receptors derive from a woman aged 18-29 years with Graves' ophthalmopathy.

Many counts were recorded for this clonotype. The chain has TRBV6-2 or TRBV6-3 and TRBJ2-7; perhaps TRBD1 as D (5 bases). CDR1 MNHEY and CDR2 SVGEGT come from the germline V gene. The length of the CDR3 is 12 residues. V was clipped by 6 bases and J by 2 bases, with 8 bases between them. The CDR3: CASRTDTYEQYF. DNA of the CDR3: TGTGCCAGCAGGACGGACACCTACGAGCAGTACTTC.

This clonotype was detected only a few times. The germline gene is not matched at one end of the junction; a read error may be the cause. The rearrangement joins TRBV6-1 to TRBJ2-3; the match to TRBD2 covers 8 bases. CDR3 length equals 15 residues. Looked up from germline, CDR1 is MNHNS and CDR2 is SASEGT. The CDR3: CASSIGAGVKDTQYF. In nucleotides, the CDR3 is TGCGCCAGCAGTATAGGAGCGGGAGTGAAGGATACGCAGTATTTT.

This clonotype was counted a few times. This chain joins TRBV20-1 and TRBJ2-7; no clear D. Trimming shortened V by 1 base and J by 2 bases, and 18 bases separated the two germline ends. The length of the CDR3 is 16 residues. Germline V gives CDR1 DFQATT, CDR2 SNEGSKA (reference sequence). This CDR3 reads CSARGPTAEVTYEQYF. CDR3 sequence (DNA): TGCAGTGCTAGAGGGCCCACGGCGGAAGTAACCTACGAGCAGTACTTC.

A note on this clonotype: One base away lies a much larger clone, so this may be a sequencing read error. The chain uses TRBV12-3 or TRBV12-4 and TRBJ2-7; tentatively, D is TRBD1 or TRBD2 (6 bases each). The CDR3 covers 14 residues. V was clipped by 6 bases and J by 5 bases, with 17 bases between them. CDR3 region: CASSPSGEVHEQYF. The CDR3, as DNA: TGTGCCAGCAGCCCCTCAGGGGAGGTCCACGAGCAGTACTTC.

The chain has TRBV12-5 and TRBJ1-2; D possibly corresponds to TRBD1 (5 bases). Germline V lookup: CDR1 LGHNT, CDR2 FRNRAP. The V and J ends lost 1 base and 9 bases respectively, with 9 bases between them. This CDR3 spans 12 amino acids. The CDR3 sequence is CASGLGTSSYTF. In DNA, the CDR3 is TGTGCTAGTGGTTTGGGGACATCAAGCTACACCTTC.

This clonotype came up many times. The CDR3 DNA reads as TGTGCCAGCAGACCGTCCAATCAGCCCCAGCATTTT. This sequence encodes CASRPSNQPQHF. This rearrangement joins TRBV2 to TRBJ1-5; D not resolved. The CDR3 spans 12 residues. V lost 6 bases, J lost 3 bases, and 6 bases lay in between. CDR1 is SNHLY and CDR2 is FYNNEI in the germline V gene.

This clonotype was counted many times. This chain connects TRBV5-8 to TRBJ2-2; perhaps TRBD2 as D (5 bases). Germline CDR1 SGHTS, CDR2 YDEGEE. The germline V and J ends were trimmed by 1 base and 3 bases, with 13 bases remaining between them. CDR3 length equals 16 residues. CDR3 nucleotides: TGTGCCAGCAGCTTGATGAGGCATAGCGACACCGGGGAGCTGTTTTTT. Encoded protein: CASSLMRHSDTGELFF.

This clonotype has a handful of counts. Just one base apart from a much larger clone, this may be a read error. The CDR3 DNA is TGTGCCAGCAGTTTACGGCCCCAGGAGGGCAATCAGCCCCAGCATTTT. Amino acid sequence: CASSLRPQEGNQPQHF. This rearrangement joins TRBV27 to TRBJ1-5; no firm D call. CDR3 length: 16 residues. CDR1 and CDR2 (germline): MNHEY, SMNVEV (reference sequence). The V and J ends lost 2 bases and 2 bases respectively, with 13 bases between them.

This clonotype was detected ten times or more. V usage is TRBV20-1 and J usage is TRBJ2-1; maybe TRBD2 (6 bases). In germline, CDR1 is DFQATT, CDR2 SNEGSKA (reference sequence). Trimming stripped 5 bases from V and 6 bases from J, with 17 bases between. This CDR3 region has 14 residues. The CDR3 sequence: CSAFTSFNVNEQFF. For the CDR3, the DNA is TGCAGTGCTTTTACTAGCTTTAATGTCAATGAGCAGTTCTTC.

The CDR3 DNA follows: TGTGCCAGCAGCGTAGACCTTCCGGGGAACTATGGCTACACCTTC. As protein: CASSVDLPGNYGYTF. The chain employs TRBV9 and TRBJ1-2; D call uncertain. There are 15 residues in the CDR3. CDR1 and CDR2 (germline): SGDLS, YYNGEE. V lost 0 bases, J lost 2 bases, and 11 bases lay in between.

In this sample, this clonotype turned up a few times. The chain carries TRBV4-1 and TRBJ2-3; 7 bases are shared with TRBD2. The CDR3 is 17 amino acids. After removal of 0 bases from V and 5 bases from J, the junction contained 11 bases not matched to a gene. CDR1 and CDR2 from the germline V gene are MGHRA and YSYEKL. CDR3 coding DNA: TGCGCCAGCAGCCAAGATCGGTCTAGCGGAGAGGTAGATACGCAGTATTTT. Its protein product is CASSQDRSSGEVDTQYF.

The rearrangement links TRBV12-3 or TRBV12-4 to TRBJ2-5; 11 bases are a match to TRBD1. Losses at the gene ends were 4 bases for V and 5 bases for J; bases not matched to a gene: 6. The CDR3 contains 15 residues. In nucleotides, the CDR3 is TGTGCCAGCAGTTCCTGGACAGGGGGCCTTGAGACCCAGTACTTC. Translation gives CASSSWTGGLETQYF.

This clonotype has ten or more counts. The V call is TRBV6-2 or TRBV6-3, the J call TRBJ1-1, with D hard to call. Germline CDR1 reads MNHEY; CDR2 reads SVGEGT. This CDR3 region has 15 residues. Trimming stripped 4 bases from V and 4 bases from J, with 16 bases between. The CDR3, as DNA: TGTGCCAGCAGTTTCCTTGACCCGGTCGGCACTGAAGCTTTCTTT. It is translated as CASSFLDPVGTEAFF.

The J gene is TRBJ2-4, the V gene TRBV19, with D uncertain. CDR1 LNHDA and CDR2 SQIVND come from the germline V gene (reference sequence). CDR3 length: 19 residues. With 3 bases removed from V and 0 bases from J, the gap between germline ends came to 21 bases. The CDR3 DNA reads as TGTGCCAGTAGTATCGTTCGTAGGGCTTGGCGACTAGCCAAAAACATTCAGTACTTC. Protein: CASSIVRRAWRLAKNIQYF. The full variable domain, its missing parts supplied by reference TRBV19 and TRBJ2-4, is DGGITQSPKYLFRKEGQNVTLSCEQNLNHDAMYWYRQDPGQGLRLIYYSQIVNDFQKGDIAEGYSVSREKKESFPLTVTSAQKNPTAFYLCASSIVRRAWRLAKNIQYFGAGTRLSVL.

This clonotype was recorded at least ten times. The chain combines TRBV28 with TRBJ2-7, with 7 bases matching TRBD2. The CDR3 runs 12 residues. Germline V gives CDR1 MDHEN, CDR2 SYDVKM. The V and J ends lost 9 bases and 5 bases, in that order; junction bases with no gene match: 7. CDR3 residues: CASESGIHEQYF. CDR3 DNA: TGTGCCAGTGAAAGCGGGATTCACGAGCAGTACTTC.

This clonotype was recorded a few times. The CDR3 protein is CSVNGAGGGETQYF. CDR3 coding DNA: TGCAGCGTGAACGGAGCGGGAGGAGGGGAGACCCAGTACTTC. This chain uses TRBV29-1 with TRBJ2-5, with TRBD2 matching over 9 bases. J was trimmed by 5 bases and V by 6 bases; bases with no gene match: 10. Germline CDR1 is SQVTM and CDR2 is ANQGSEA. This CDR3 contains 14 residues. The variable domain in full, with the rest retrieved from reference TRBV29-1 and TRBJ2-5, is SAVISQKPSRDICQRGTSLTIQCQVDSQVTMMFWYRQQPGQSLTLIATANQGSEATYESGFVIDKFPISRPNLTFSTLTVSNMSPEDSSIYLCSVNGAGGGETQYFGPGTRLLVL.

This clonotype was seen only a few times. The CDR3 bases are TGTGCCAGCAGCTTCGACCCGTTCTATGAGCAGTTCTTC. Amino acids: CASSFDPFYEQFF. The chain employs TRBV11-2 and TRBJ2-1, with D unresolved. Germline assignment: CDR1 SGHAT and CDR2 FQNNGV. Between the trimmed V and J ends, which lost 3 bases and 8 bases, there was a span of 11 bases. CDR3 length equals 13 residues.

Many counts were recorded for this clonotype. The chain has TRBV29-1 and TRBJ2-7, with 10 bases matching TRBD2. Germline V gives CDR1 SQVTM, CDR2 ANQGSEA. This CDR3 has 13 residues. Trimming took 7 bases from V and 1 from J; bases not matched to a gene: 4. The CDR3 nucleotides read TGCAGCGGGAGCGGGAGGGATTCCTACGAGCAGTACTTC. Translation gives CSGSGRDSYEQYF.

The CDR3 coding sequence is TGTGCCAGCAGTTACCACTTGGGACCTTGGGGCGAGCAGTACTTC. This encodes CASSYHLGPWGEQYF. This chain joins TRBV6-6 and TRBJ2-7, with D tentatively TRBD1 or TRBD2 (5 bases each). The CDR3 length is 15 residues. V lost 2 bases to trimming and J lost 6 bases, with 17 bases between them. The germline gives CDR1 MNHNY, CDR2 SVGAGI (reference sequence).

The chain uses TRBV19 and TRBJ2-1, with D possibly being TRBD2 (6 bases). With 3 bases removed from V and 5 bases from J, the gap between germline ends came to 26 bases. The CDR3 sequence is 19 residues long. The germline V gene encodes CDR1 LNHDA and CDR2 SQIVND (reference sequence). CDR3 sequence (DNA): TGTGCCAGTAGTATGTCCGGCGGCCTAGGGACTGGACGAAACAATGAGCAGTTCTTC. Its translation is CASSMSGGLGTGRNNEQFF.

The count of this clonotype is one. Since a much larger clone is just one base distant, this may be a read error. This chain links TRBV6-5 with TRBJ1-1, with D unclear. Germline values: CDR1 MNHEY, CDR2 SVGAGI. The CDR3 is 15 residues long. V lost 0 bases, J lost 1 base, and 9 bases lay in between. Here the CDR3 reads CASSYSESRNTEAFF. The CDR3 DNA follows: TGTGCCAGCAGTTACTCGGAATCACGGAACACTGAAGCTTTCTTT.

This clonotype was detected ten times or more. The V and J genes are TRBV9 and TRBJ2-7; TRBD1 matches 7 bases. Per germline, CDR1 SGDLS and CDR2 YYNGEE. The V segment lost 3 bases and the J segment 0 bases; nucleotides outside the gene matches: 3. The CDR3 totals 14 residues. Written as DNA, the CDR3 is TGTGCCAGCAGCGAGGGGGACAGCTCCTACGAGCAGTACTTC. This sequence encodes CASSEGDSSYEQYF.

This clonotype showed up many times. The chain recombines TRBV7-2 with TRBJ2-1, with 7 bases lining up with TRBD1. Germline CDR1 is SGHTA and CDR2 is FQGNSA. V shed 0 bases and J 16 bases; nucleotides not matched to a gene: 9. The CDR3 length is 13 residues. DNA of the CDR3: TGTGCCAGCAGCTTAGCGAGGGACAGCTCCCATTTCTTC. Amino acids: CASSLARDSSHFF.

This clonotype was observed many times. This chain connects TRBV29-1 to TRBJ1-1; the D gene is possibly TRBD1 (6 bases). Trimming pared 6 bases from V and 9 bases from J, leaving 11 bases between. The CDR3 covers 10 residues. The germline gives CDR1 SQVTM, CDR2 ANQGSEA. The CDR3 loop is CSVHGTKAFF. CDR3 DNA sequence: TGCAGCGTACACGGGACAAAAGCTTTCTTT.

The CDR3 is CASSLGSSGKYSYEQYF. Here the CDR3 DNA reads TGTGCCAGCAGCTTAGGCTCTAGCGGGAAGTATTCCTACGAGCAGTACTTC. The V gene is TRBV7-9, the J gene TRBJ2-7; 9 bases fit TRBD2. Germline V gives CDR1 SEHNR, CDR2 FQNEAQ (reference sequence). The CDR3 runs 17 residues. V lost 1 base to trimming and J lost 1 base; unmatched junction nucleotides: 8.

The table lists this clonotype with many counts. The chain couples TRBV6-1 to TRBJ1-1, with 8 positions matching TRBD1. V shed 6 bases and J 2 bases; nucleotides not matched to a gene: 5. This CDR3 is built from 14 residues. CDR1 MNHNS and CDR2 SASEGT come from the germline V gene. The CDR3 spells CASSHRGSNTEAFF. CDR3 nucleotides: TGTGCCAGCAGCCACAGGGGGAGCAACACTGAAGCTTTCTTT.

The chain employs TRBV4-1 and TRBJ2-5; the match to TRBD1 covers 7 bases. J gave up 5 bases and V 4 bases, and 10 bases lay outside the gene matches. The germline V gene encodes CDR1 MGHRA and CDR2 YSYEKL. The CDR3 covers 15 residues. Written as DNA, the CDR3 is TGCGCCAGCAGCCTGAAGGGGGCCCTAGGGGAGACCCAGTACTTC. Encoded protein: CASSLKGALGETQYF.

This clonotype appeared many times. The chain is built from TRBV2 and TRBJ1-2; 10 bases are a match to TRBD1. Germline lookup yields CDR1 SNHLY and CDR2 FYNNEI. CDR3 length equals 15 residues. With 10 bases clipped from V and 1 base from J, the junction kept 9 bases outside the gene matches. The CDR3 sequence is CATLTGGLLNYGYTF. CDR3 DNA: TGTGCCACTTTGACAGGGGGCCTACTTAACTATGGCTACACCTTC.

The table lists this clonotype with many counts. The chain is built from TRBV11-2 and TRBJ2-7; D might be TRBD2 (6 bases). The CDR3 has 13 amino acids. Germline-derived CDR1 and CDR2 are SGHAT and FQNNGV. Trimming took off 5 bases at V and 4 bases at J, with 12 bases between the two ends. DNA of the CDR3: TGTGCCAGCAGCCCGGGACTTTTATACGAGCAGTACTTC. Encoded protein: CASSPGLLYEQYF.

This clonotype was found many times. This chain joins TRBV2 and TRBJ2-3; D may be TRBD1 (7 bases). Germline-derived CDR1 and CDR2 are SNHLY and FYNNEI. The CDR3 loop spans 12 amino acids. V shed 7 bases and J shed 13 bases, with 18 bases lying between them. The CDR3 DNA reads TGTGCCAGCACCACAGAGGGGGCGGGGAAGTATTTT. As protein: CASTTEGAGKYF.

Note on this clonotype: A much larger clone is a single base away; this may be a read error. The CDR3 ends on some other residue instead of the conserved phenylalanine or tryptophan, so this is likely a read error. The chain carries TRBV6-1 and TRBJ1-1; D remains unclear. Germline loops: CDR1 MNHNS, CDR2 SASEGT. V lost 10 bases and J lost 4, with 13 bases in between. This CDR3 has 12 residues. The CDR3 is CAIWMGGTEAFS. The CDR3 DNA reads as TGTGCCATCTGGATGGGAGGCACTGAAGCTTTCTCT.

This clonotype occurred many times. The gene calls are TRBV6-1 and TRBJ2-7, with a possible D match to TRBD2 (5 bases). Trimming took 1 base from V and 2 from J, leaving 12 bases between them. This CDR3 has 15 residues. Germline CDR1 MNHNS, CDR2 SASEGT. The CDR3 nucleotides read TGTGCCAGCAGTGAAGTTGGGAGAGAGCCCTACGAGCAGTACTTC. This translates into CASSEVGREPYEQYF.